This T cell receptor beta chain was obtained from a study of a mutant IDH1 vaccine in newly diagnosed glioma. Documented time point: week 23, last vaccination. Vaccinated patients received 300 ug of mutant IDH1 20-mer peptide per dose, with topical imiquimod. CDR3 length: 15 amino acids. Germline trimming cut 3 bases from V and 2 bases from J; bases unmatched to any gene: 2. Germline V CDR1 and CDR2: SGHAT, FQNNGV. On this clone: Antigen unknown.

Libraries were prepared by immunoSEQ multiplex PCR; TCRdb keeps only in-frame clonotypes and omits some of them. The sample carries about 20,000 clones, about four fifths recorded once. The V gene is TRBV11-2, the J gene TRBJ2-5; TRBD2 matches 11 bases. Specimen: PBMCs, collected from a glioma patient whose treatment included an IDH1 peptide vaccine. The sequence came from a man aged 25 to 40 with glioma. This CDR3 is CASSFIAGGQETQYF. The CDR3 DNA reads TGTGCCAGCAGCTTTATAGCGGGAGGGCAAGAGACCCAGTACTTC. The variable domain in full, completed from reference TRBV11-2 and TRBJ2-5, reads EAGVAQSPRYKIIEKRQSVAFWCNPISGHATLYWYQQILGQGPKLLIQFQNNGVVDDSQLPKDRFSAERLKGVDSTLKIQPAKLEDSAVYLCASSFIAGGQETQYFGPGTRLLVL.